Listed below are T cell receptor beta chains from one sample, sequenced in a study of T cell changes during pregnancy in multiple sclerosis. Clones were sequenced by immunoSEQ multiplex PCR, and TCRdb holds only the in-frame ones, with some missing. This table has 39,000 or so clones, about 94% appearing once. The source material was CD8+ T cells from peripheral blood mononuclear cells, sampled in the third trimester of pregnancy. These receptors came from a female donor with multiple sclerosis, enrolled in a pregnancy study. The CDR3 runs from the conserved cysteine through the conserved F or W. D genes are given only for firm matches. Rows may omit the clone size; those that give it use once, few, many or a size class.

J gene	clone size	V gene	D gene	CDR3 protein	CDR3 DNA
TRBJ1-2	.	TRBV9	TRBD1	CASSGERTTGFGYGYTF	TGTGCCAGCAGCGGAGAGAGAACGACAGGGTTCGGCTATGGCTACACCTTC
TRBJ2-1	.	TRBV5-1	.	CASSLGLYNEQFF	TGCGCCAGCAGCTTGGGACTTTACAATGAGCAGTTCTTC
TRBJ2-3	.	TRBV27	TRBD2	CASSLSSSGRNTQYF	TGTGCCAGCAGTTTATCCTCTAGCGGGAGGAATACGCAGTATTTT
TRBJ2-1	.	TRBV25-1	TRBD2	CASRPSSGMGEQFF	TGTGCCAGCCGGCCCTCTAGCGGGATGGGTGAGCAGTTCTTC
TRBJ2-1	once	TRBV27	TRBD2	CATSGLDNEQFF	TGTGCCACCTCGGGACTAGACAATGAGCAGTTCTTC
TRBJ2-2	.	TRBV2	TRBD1	CASSGQGPGELFF	TGTGCCAGCAGTGGACAGGGCCCCGGGGAGCTGTTTTTT
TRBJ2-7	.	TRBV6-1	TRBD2	CASSEMGLAGTYEQYF	TGTGCCAGCAGTGAAATGGGACTAGCGGGAACTTACGAGCAGTACTTC
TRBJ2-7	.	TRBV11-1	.	CASSPDGTYEQYF	TGTGCCAGCAGCCCGGACGGGACCTACGAGCAGTACTTC
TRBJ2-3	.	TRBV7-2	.	CASSLEVGLGTDTQYF	TGTGCCAGCAGCTTAGAGGTGGGGCTAGGGACAGATACGCAGTATTTT
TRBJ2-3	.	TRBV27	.	CASSSGRRGDTQYF	TGTGCCAGCAGTTCGGGACGTAGGGGGGATACGCAGTATTTT
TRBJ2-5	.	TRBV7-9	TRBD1	CASSKGQGDETQYF	TGTGCCAGCAGCAAGGGACAGGGGGATGAGACCCAGTACTTC
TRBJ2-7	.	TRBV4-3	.	CASSQAQGRGYEQYF	TGCGCCAGCAGCCAAGCACAGGGAAGGGGCTACGAGCAGTACTTC
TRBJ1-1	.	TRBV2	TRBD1	CASSERRTGRNTEAFF	TGTGCCAGCAGTGAGCGCCGGACAGGGAGGAACACTGAAGCTTTCTTT
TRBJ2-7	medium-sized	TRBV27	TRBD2	CASSFTSGSYEQYF	TGTGCCAGCAGTTTTACTAGCGGATCCTACGAGCAGTACTTC
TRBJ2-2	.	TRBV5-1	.	CASSLLANTGELFF	TGCGCCAGCAGCCTACTGGCGAACACCGGGGAGCTGTTTTTT
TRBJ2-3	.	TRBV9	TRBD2	CASSVISGTSGRYTQYF	TGTGCCAGCAGCGTAATCTCCGGGACTAGCGGGAGATATACGCAGTATTTT
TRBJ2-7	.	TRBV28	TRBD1	CASSWTGQGKGEQYF	TGTGCCAGCAGTTGGACTGGACAGGGAAAAGGCGAGCAGTACTTC
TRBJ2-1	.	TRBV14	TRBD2	CASSQSLAGFKGEQFF	TGTGCCAGCAGCCAATCGCTAGCGGGATTTAAGGGTGAGCAGTTCTTC
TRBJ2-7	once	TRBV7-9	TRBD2	CASSLPSGYEQYF	TGTGCCAGCAGCTTACCTAGCGGCTACGAGCAGTACTTC
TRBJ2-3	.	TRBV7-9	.	CASSFAAGGVTDTQYF	TGTGCCAGCAGCTTCGCGGCTGGCGGTGTCACAGATACGCAGTATTTT
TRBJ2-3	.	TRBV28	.	CASSLTVAGTDTQYF	TGTGCCAGCAGTTTAACGGTAGCGGGCACAGATACGCAGTATTTT
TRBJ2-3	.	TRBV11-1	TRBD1	CASSSWDSLLADTQYF	TGTGCCAGCAGCTCATGGGACAGTCTATTGGCAGATACGCAGTATTTT
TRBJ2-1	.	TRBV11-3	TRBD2	CASSLDPTSGGDNEQFF	TGTGCCAGCAGCTTAGATCCCACTAGCGGGGGGGACAATGAGCAGTTCTTC
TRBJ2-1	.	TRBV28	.	CASRPGHSSYNEQFF	TGTGCCAGCAGACCGGGACATAGCTCCTACAATGAGCAGTTCTTC
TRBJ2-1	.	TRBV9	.	CASSVEPGVFGEQFF	TGTGCCAGCAGCGTAGAACCGGGGGTCTTTGGAGAGCAGTTCTTC
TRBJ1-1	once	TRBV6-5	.	CASTELPWAGAFF	TGTGCCAGCACCGAATTACCATGGGCGGGGGCTTTCTTT
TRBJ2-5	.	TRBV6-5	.	CASSYSNALRETQYF	TGTGCCAGCAGTTACTCGAATGCATTACGGGAGACCCAGTACTTC
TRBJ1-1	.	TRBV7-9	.	CATYRPMNTEAFF	TGTGCCACCTACAGGCCGATGAACACTGAAGCTTTCTTT
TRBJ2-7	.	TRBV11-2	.	CASSLAGGGDEQYF	TGTGCCAGCAGCTTAGCGGGAGGGGGCGACGAGCAGTACTTC
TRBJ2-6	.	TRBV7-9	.	CASSGPRAAGANVLTF	TGTGCCAGCAGCGGTCCTCGTGCGGCTGGGGCCAACGTCCTGACTTTC
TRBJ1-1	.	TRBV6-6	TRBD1	CASSYPQGQREGAFF	TGTGCCAGCAGTTACCCCCAGGGACAGCGAGAGGGGGCTTTCTTT
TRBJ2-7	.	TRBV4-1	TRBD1	CASSLDRGYEQYF	TGCGCCAGCAGCCTAGACAGGGGCTACGAGCAGTACTTC
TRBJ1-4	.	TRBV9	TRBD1	CASSVGGRQGAANEKLFF	TGTGCCAGCAGCGTAGGAGGGAGGCAGGGGGCAGCTAATGAAAAACTGTTTTTT
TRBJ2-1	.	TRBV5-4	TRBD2	CATEIGTSGVPYNEQFF	TGTGCCACCGAAATTGGGACTAGCGGGGTCCCCTACAATGAGCAGTTCTTC
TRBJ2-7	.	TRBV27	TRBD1	CASSFNRGYEQYF	TGTGCCAGCAGTTTTAACAGGGGCTACGAGCAGTACTTC
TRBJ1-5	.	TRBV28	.	CASSLYRGSYQPQHF	TGTGCCAGCAGTTTATATAGAGGGTCGTACCAGCCCCAGCATTTT
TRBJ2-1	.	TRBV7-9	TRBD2	CASILGRVGLAGDNEQFF	TGTGCCAGCATCCTAGGAAGGGTTGGACTAGCGGGAGACAATGAGCAGTTCTTC
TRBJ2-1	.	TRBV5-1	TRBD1	CASIPGWDRDYNEQFF	TGCGCCAGCATCCCAGGGTGGGACAGGGACTACAATGAGCAGTTCTTC
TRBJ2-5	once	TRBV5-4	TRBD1	CASSFRGETQYF	TGTGCCAGCAGCTTCAGGGGGGAGACCCAGTACTTC
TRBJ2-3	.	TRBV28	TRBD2	CASSLLAGNTDTQYF	TGTGCCAGCAGTTTACTAGCGGGAAACACAGATACGCAGTATTTT
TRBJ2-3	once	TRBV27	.	CASSKVAGTDTQYF	TGTGCCAGCAGTAAAGTGGCTGGCACAGATACGCAGTATTTT
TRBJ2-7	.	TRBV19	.	CASSNSYEQYF	TGTGCCAGTAGCAACTCCTACGAGCAGTACTTC
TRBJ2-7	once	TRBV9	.	CASSVGGLLPGEQYF	TGTGCCAGCAGCGTAGGGGGACTCCTCCCCGGGGAGCAGTACTTC
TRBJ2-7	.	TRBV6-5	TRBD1	CASSRQGIYEQYF	TGTGCCAGCAGTAGACAGGGAATCTACGAGCAGTACTTC
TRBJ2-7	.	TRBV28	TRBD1	CASSFSRGRYEQYF	TGTGCCAGCAGTTTCTCCAGGGGGCGGTACGAGCAGTACTTC
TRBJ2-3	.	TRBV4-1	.	CASSPTDTDTQYF	TGCGCCAGCAGCCCCACTGACACAGATACGCAGTATTTT
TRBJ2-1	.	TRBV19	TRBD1	CASSPGTGSYNEQFF	TGTGCCAGTAGTCCCGGGACAGGCTCCTACAATGAGCAGTTCTTC
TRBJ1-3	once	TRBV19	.	CASSSTGWSSGNTIYF	TGTGCCAGTAGCTCGACAGGTTGGAGTTCTGGAAACACCATATATTTT
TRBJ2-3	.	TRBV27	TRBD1	CASSLGGQGADTQYF	TGTGCCAGCAGTTTAGGGGGACAGGGGGCAGATACGCAGTATTTT
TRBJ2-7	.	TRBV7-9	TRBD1	CASSHPEGQGANEQYF	TGTGCCAGCAGCCACCCCGAGGGGCAGGGGGCCAACGAGCAGTACTTC
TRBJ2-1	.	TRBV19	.	CASSIYNEQFF	TGTGCCAGTAGTATCTATAATGAGCAGTTCTTC
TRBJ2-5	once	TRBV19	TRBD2	CASSLTSGWETQYF	TGTGCCAGTAGTTTAACTAGCGGTTGGGAGACCCAGTACTTC
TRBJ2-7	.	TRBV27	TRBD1	CASSLRQGGYEQYF	TGTGCCAGCAGTTTACGACAGGGGGGCTACGAGCAGTACTTC
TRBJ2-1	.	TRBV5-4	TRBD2	CASSPAGTSPDNEQFF	TGTGCCAGCAGCCCGGCCGGGACTAGCCCCGACAATGAGCAGTTCTTC